The 4 T cell receptor beta chains below come from one sample, sequenced in a study of T cells in Graves' hyperthyroidism and ophthalmopathy. The TCR beta CDR3 regions underwent amplification using RNA transcripts as the source. A set of HTBI primers served as the primers for a first-round RT-PCR of the TCR CDR3. TCRdb processed the multiplex PCR reads anew with MiXCR; each CDR3 protein has one entry. The repertoire holds 300,000 to 400,000 distinct CDR3 sequences, over 11% seen once, with approximately 25% in the top ten. Material: blood. These receptors all come from a woman in her 30s with Graves' hyperthyroidism.

J is TRBJ2-7 and V is TRBV20-1; a possible D gene is TRBD2 (6 bases). The CDR3 is 12 residues long. Germline values: CDR1 DFQATT, CDR2 SNEGSKA (reference sequence). V lost 3 bases to trimming and J lost 5 bases, with 11 bases between them. The CDR3 DNA reads TGCAGTGCTAGCGGGGGTTACAACGAGCAGTACTTC. Translation gives CSASGGYNEQYF.

The chain has TRBV7-8 and TRBJ2-5; 8 nucleotides line up with TRBD2. CDR3 length: 15 amino acids. CDR1 and CDR2 (germline): SGHVS, FQNEAQ. The V segment lost 2 bases and the J segment 2 bases; nucleotides outside the gene matches: 4. CDR3: CASSLTSGKQETQYF. In DNA, the CDR3 is TGTGCCAGCAGCTTAACTAGCGGCAAGCAAGAGACCCAGTACTTC.

This clonotype came up a few times. The V call is TRBV29-1, the J call TRBJ2-7; D call uncertain. Germline CDR1 is SQVTM and CDR2 is ANQGSEA. With 7 bases removed from V and 1 base from J, the gap between germline ends came to 14 bases. The CDR3 loop spans 13 amino acids. Written as DNA, the CDR3 is TGCAGCGCCCTGGGATACGGATCCTACGAGCAGTACTTC. Translation gives CSALGYGSYEQYF.

This clonotype has just one count. Since a much larger clone is just one base distant, this may be a read error. The chain has TRBV29-1 and TRBJ1-1; D might be TRBD1 (5 bases). This CDR3 is built from 13 residues. V was cut by 1 base and J by 4 bases, with 10 bases left in between. The V gene's germline CDR1 is SQVTM and CDR2 ANQGSEA. CDR3 sequence (DNA): TGCAGCGTTGAAGGGGGCGCGGGCACTGAAGCTTTCTTT. It codes for CSVEGGAGTEAFF.